The 32 T cell receptor beta chains reported below all come from one sample, sequenced in a study of shared clonotypes between healthy human individuals (dated by TCRdb to 2020 to 2022). The method behind the library was the immunoSEQ multiplex PCR assay. TCRdb's version of the immuneACCESS table is confined to in-frame rearrangements and falls short of the full clone set. An unresolved V gene accounts for under half of the shortfall where checked; the remainder is of unknown origin. This sample comprises 2 million to 2.5 million clones, nearly 97% of them detected only once. Roughly 0.13% of the sample lies in the top ten. Sequenced material: naive CD4+ T cells sorted from blood. Explained via the paper, the cell subset or site label denotes: CD45RA+ positively selected. These receptors originate from a young man in good health.

This clone was observed once. V and J are TRBV6-5 and TRBJ1-2; D might be TRBD1 (5 bases). The V gene's germline CDR1 is MNHEY and CDR2 SVGAGI. The CDR3 is 15 amino acids. The ends were cut back, 7 bases at V and 0 bases at J, with 15 bases in the middle. The CDR3 DNA is TGTGCCAGCATAAACGCAGTGACAGCTAACTATGGCTACACCTTC. Its protein product is CASINAVTANYGYTF.

V is TRBV2 and J is TRBJ1-6, with D hard to call. Germline CDR1 and CDR2: SNHLY and FYNNEI. There are 16 residues in the CDR3. V was cut by 7 bases and J by 0 bases, with 13 bases left in between. The CDR3 protein is CASMALPGSYNSPLHF. The CDR3 region has the DNA TGTGCCAGCATGGCCCTCCCGGGCTCCTATAATTCACCCCTCCACTTT.

The chain has TRBV6-6 and TRBJ2-1; 8 nucleotides match TRBD1. CDR3 length: 14 residues. CDR1 and CDR2 from the germline V gene are MNHNY and SVGAGI (reference sequence). The V gene end was trimmed by 5 bases and the J gene end by 2 bases; junction bases not matched to a gene: 2. The DNA of the CDR3 is TGTGCCAGCAGTGGACAGGGACCCTACAATGAGCAGTTCTTC. This codes for CASSGQGPYNEQFF.

The chain recombines TRBV10-3 with TRBJ2-5; TRBD2 aligns across 12 bases. Germline V gene sequence: CDR1 ENHRY, CDR2 SYGVKD. This CDR3 region has 14 residues. V was clipped by 5 bases and J by 3 bases; unmatched bases: 1. This chain's CDR3 is CAISLAGGEETQYF. Written as DNA, the CDR3 is TGTGCCATCAGTCTAGCGGGGGGGGAAGAGACCCAGTACTTC.

Concerning this clone itself: Other nucleotide sequences in the sample specify the same CDR3. This sequence joins TRBV11-2 and TRBJ1-1; possibly TRBD1 for D (6 bases). There are 15 residues in the CDR3. Germline V gene sequence: CDR1 SGHAT, CDR2 FQNNGV. V was pared by 5 bases and J by 1 base, with 14 bases between. The CDR3 bases are TGTGCCAGCAGCCTTACGGGGGGGCCGAACACTGAAGCTTTCTTT. Protein sequence: CASSLTGGPNTEAFF.

The chain has TRBV5-5 and TRBJ2-7; perhaps TRBD2 as D (6 bases). CDR3 size: 13 residues. Germline lookup yields CDR1 SGHKS and CDR2 YYEKEE (reference sequence). The ends were cut back, 4 bases at V and 6 bases at J, with 14 bases in the middle. The DNA of the CDR3 is TGTGCCAGCAGCAATTCGTGGGGACTCGAGCAGTACTTC. It specifies CASSNSWGLEQYF. The full variable domain, with the rest looked up from reference TRBV5-5 and TRBJ2-7, is DAGVTQSPTHLIKTRGQQVTLRCSPISGHKSVSWYQQVLGQGPQFIFQYYEKEERGRGNFPDRFSARQFPNYSSELNVNALLLGDSALYLCASSNSWGLEQYFGPGTRLTVT.

V is TRBV2 and J is TRBJ2-6; no clear D gene. This CDR3 contains 13 residues. V was cut by 3 bases and J by 3 bases, with 3 bases left in between. From germline, CDR1 is SNHLY and CDR2 FYNNEI. This CDR3 is CASSDGGANVLTF. CDR3 in DNA: TGTGCCAGCAGTGACGGTGGGGCCAACGTCCTGACTTTC.

CDR3 DNA sequence: TGTGCCAGCTCCTCCACGGGTAGTACTGAAGCTTTCTTT. Its protein is CASSSTGSTEAFF. The chain combines TRBV18 with TRBJ1-1; the D is unclear. The CDR3 loop spans 13 amino acids. Germline loops: CDR1 KGHSH, CDR2 LQKENI. V shed 6 bases and J shed 5 bases, with 13 bases lying between them.

This chain uses TRBV6-4 with TRBJ2-3; D is possibly TRBD1 (6 bases). The CDR3 covers 15 residues. V was clipped by 9 bases and J by 3 bases, with 19 bases between them. The V gene's germline CDR1 is MRHNA and CDR2 SNTAGT. DNA of the CDR3: TGTGCCAGGACTCAAATGGGGGCTGGAACAGATACGCAGTATTTT. It is translated as CARTQMGAGTDTQYF.

The genes are TRBV28 and TRBJ1-4; maybe TRBD1 (6 bases). The CDR3 contains 14 residues. With 6 bases removed from V and 7 bases from J, the gap between germline ends came to 15 bases. Per germline, CDR1 MDHEN and CDR2 SYDVKM. The CDR3 nucleotides read TGTGCCAGCAGGAGGGGGACGGCCGGTGAAAAACTGTTTTTT. It is translated as CASRRGTAGEKLFF.

On this clone itself: The same CDR3 also results from other DNA sequences found in this sample. The chain joins TRBV12-5 to TRBJ1-6; D remains ambiguous. Germline assignment: CDR1 LGHNT and CDR2 FRNRAP. CDR3 size: 11 residues. Trimming took 6 bases from V and 10 from J, leaving 7 bases between them. CDR3 sequence reads: CASGLDSPLHF. The DNA for the CDR3 is TGTGCTAGTGGCCTCGACTCACCCCTCCACTTT.

This chain uses TRBV19 with TRBJ1-2; 11 nucleotides align to TRBD1. This CDR3 is 15 amino acids long. The junction had 3 bases not matched to a gene; V was cut back by 4 bases and J by 2 bases. The V gene's germline CDR1 is LNHDA and CDR2 SQIVND (reference sequence). The CDR3 sequence: CASSNRDRGNYGYTF. CDR3 in DNA: TGTGCCAGTAGTAACCGGGACAGGGGGAACTATGGCTACACCTTC.

Here the CDR3 DNA reads TGTGCCAGCAGTTTGCTCCGGGACAGTCCGGCCTACGAGCAGTACTTC. It is translated as CASSLLRDSPAYEQYF. The chain carries TRBV6-5 and TRBJ2-7, with TRBD1 identical over 7 bases. Trimming cost V 4 bases and J 2 bases; bases outside gene matches: 11. This CDR3 is built from 16 residues. The V gene's germline CDR1 is MNHEY and CDR2 SVGAGI.

This chain joins TRBV4-1 and TRBJ2-7; D is undetermined. The CDR3 is 13 residues long. CDR1 and CDR2 (germline): MGHRA, YSYEKL. Trimming took 6 bases from V and 0 from J, leaving 9 bases between them. This chain's CDR3 is CASRQFISYEQYF. DNA of the CDR3: TGCGCCAGCAGACAGTTCATCTCCTACGAGCAGTACTTC.

The rearrangement uses TRBV7-8 and TRBJ1-5, with D hard to call. CDR1 and CDR2 from the germline V gene are SGHVS and FQNEAQ. Deletions cut 2 bases from V and 3 bases from J, with 29 bases between. The CDR3 length is 21 residues. CDR3 region: CASSLSTSPAPGLTLNQPQHF. Here the CDR3 DNA reads TGTGCCAGCAGCTTATCCACCAGTCCGGCCCCAGGACTTACACTCAATCAGCCCCAGCATTTT.

The count of this clone is one. The genes are TRBV25-1 and TRBJ2-1; TRBD2 aligns across 15 bases. The CDR3 is 17 residues long. After removal of 1 base from V and 7 bases from J, the junction contained 5 bases not matched to a gene. CDR1 is MGHDK and CDR2 is SYGVNS in the germline V gene. CDR3 sequence: CASSELGGTSGRNEQFF. DNA for the CDR3: TGTGCCAGCAGTGAATTGGGGGGGACTAGCGGGAGGAATGAGCAGTTCTTC.

V and J are TRBV6-1 and TRBJ2-2, with TRBD1 matching 7 bases. The CDR3 runs 14 residues. Germline assignment: CDR1 MNHNS and CDR2 SASEGT. Losses at the gene ends were 5 bases for V and 9 bases for J; bases not matched to a gene: 9. In DNA, the CDR3 is TGTGCCAGCAGTCCGGGACAGCCCCACCGGGAGCTGTTTTTT. Amino acid sequence: CASSPGQPHRELFF.

The J gene is TRBJ1-1, the V gene TRBV5-1; TRBD1 might be the D (6 bases). Germline lookup yields CDR1 SGHRS and CDR2 YFSETQ. CDR3 length: 14 residues. The V end lost 3 bases, the J end lost 3 bases, and 12 bases lay between the germline ends. CDR3 nucleotides: TGCGCCAGCAGCTCAGGGGCAGGGGACACTGAAGCTTTCTTT. Protein: CASSSGAGDTEAFF.

In its sample, this clone was seen once. This CDR3 is also generated by other DNA sequences in the sample. V gene TRBV5-1 combines with J gene TRBJ2-2; TRBD1 might be the D (6 bases). The CDR3 loop spans 14 amino acids. Germline CDR1 is SGHRS and CDR2 is YFSETQ. The V and J ends lost 4 bases and 3 bases respectively, with 10 bases between them. The CDR3 here is CASSPRTDTGELFF. The DNA of the CDR3 is TGCGCCAGCAGCCCCCGGACAGACACCGGGGAGCTGTTTTTT.

The V call is TRBV29-1, the J call TRBJ2-2; 10 positions agree with TRBD1. CDR1 and CDR2 from the germline V gene are SQVTM and ANQGSEA. V lost 5 bases to trimming and J lost 5 bases; unmatched junction nucleotides: 8. CDR3 size: 15 residues. The CDR3 spells CSVTTGGAGTGELFF. The DNA of the CDR3 is TGCAGCGTTACGACAGGGGGCGCAGGGACCGGGGAGCTGTTTTTT.

The chain carries TRBV2 and TRBJ2-5; D remains unclear. The CDR3 is 15 amino acids. Germline CDR1 reads SNHLY; CDR2 reads FYNNEI. Between the trimmed V and J ends, which lost 1 base and 1 base, there was a span of 10 bases. The CDR3 coding sequence is TGTGCCAGCAGTGAAGGGGTAGGCCTCCAAGAGACCCAGTACTTC. Residues: CASSEGVGLQETQYF.

This clone was seen only once. The chain is built from TRBV10-1 and TRBJ2-1; D tentatively fits TRBD1 or TRBD2 (5 bases each). The V and J ends lost 6 bases and 6 bases respectively, with 18 bases between them. The germline gives CDR1 WNHNN, CDR2 SYGVQD (reference sequence). This CDR3 has 15 residues. The CDR3 region has the DNA TGCGCCAGCAGCGGACCGGGACCGGGGTTCAATGAGCAGTTCTTC. Its protein is CASSGPGPGFNEQFF.

This clone showed up just once. The chain combines TRBV11-2 with TRBJ2-1, with D possibly matching TRBD2 (5 bases). The CDR3 consists of 13 residues. Trimming shortened V by 5 bases and J by 10 bases, and 15 bases separated the two germline ends. In germline, CDR1 is SGHAT, CDR2 FQNNGV. CDR3 coding DNA: TGTGCCAGCAGCGTATCCCGGGATTCCGAGCAGTTCTTC. Translating gives CASSVSRDSEQFF.

The chain is built from TRBV5-1 and TRBJ1-1; no firm D call. The CDR3 spans 13 residues. Looked up from germline, CDR1 is SGHRS and CDR2 is YFSETQ. Trimming stripped 0 bases from V and 5 bases from J, with 8 bases between. CDR3 nucleotide sequence: TGCGCCAGCAGCTTGGAAGCTGTTACTGAAGCTTTCTTT. Translated, it gives CASSLEAVTEAFF.

The chain links TRBV5-1 to TRBJ2-1; 8 bases align to TRBD2. V was clipped by 2 bases and J by 7 bases; unmatched bases: 11. Germline CDR1 SGHRS, CDR2 YFSETQ. The CDR3 runs to 16 residues. This chain's CDR3 is CASSLRLLAGLNEQFF. As DNA, the CDR3 is TGCGCCAGCAGCTTAAGATTGCTAGCGGGTCTTAATGAGCAGTTCTTC.

This chain connects TRBV27 to TRBJ1-5; 7 nucleotides match TRBD1. Trimming at V came to 3 bases and at J to 4 bases, leaving 6 bases not matched to a gene. The CDR3 runs 15 residues. Per the germline V gene, CDR1 is MNHEY and CDR2 is SMNVEV (reference sequence). The CDR3 sequence: CASSFTPGQNQPQHF. The CDR3 bases are TGTGCCAGCAGTTTCACTCCGGGACAGAATCAGCCCCAGCATTTT.

The chain couples TRBV2 to TRBJ1-5, with D unresolved. Germline CDR1 is SNHLY and CDR2 is FYNNEI. Trimming pared 4 bases from V and 0 bases from J, leaving 7 bases between. The CDR3 sequence is 14 residues long. In DNA, the CDR3 is TGTGCCAGCAGTGCTGGGAATAGCAATCAGCCCCAGCATTTT. Translated, it gives CASSAGNSNQPQHF.

The chain couples TRBV6-1 to TRBJ2-3; TRBD1 is a possible D gene (6 bases). The CDR3 contains 14 residues. CDR1 and CDR2 (germline): MNHNS, SASEGT. Trimming shortened V by 10 bases and J by 4 bases, and 18 bases separated the two germline ends. CDR3 protein: CATRGQRGPDTQYF. The CDR3 DNA is TGTGCCACGAGAGGACAGAGGGGCCCAGATACGCAGTATTTT.

The genes are TRBV5-6 and TRBJ2-1; D is tentatively TRBD1 or TRBD2 (5 bases each). The germline V and J ends were trimmed by 1 base and 5 bases, with 13 bases remaining between them. This CDR3 region has 15 residues. Germline V gene lookup returns CDR1 SGHDT and CDR2 YYEEEE. The chain's CDR3 is CASSLYGTADNEQFF. The CDR3 DNA follows: TGTGCCAGCAGCTTGTACGGGACGGCAGACAATGAGCAGTTCTTC.

DNA for the CDR3: TGCGCCAGCAGCCGCCTGTCCGAGGATAATTCACCCCTCCACTTT. Translated, it gives CASSRLSEDNSPLHF. The V and J genes are TRBV4-1 and TRBJ1-6; D ambiguous. V was clipped by 4 bases and J by 5 bases, with 12 bases between them. The CDR3 covers 15 residues. The V gene's germline CDR1 is MGHRA and CDR2 YSYEKL.

This clone showed up just once. J is TRBJ2-2 and V is TRBV5-1; D uncertain. The germline CDR1 and CDR2 sequences are SGHRS and YFSETQ. V dropped 5 bases and J dropped 0 bases, with 8 bases sitting between them. This CDR3 comprises 14 residues. The CDR3 nucleotides are TGCGCCAGCAGTAACAGAACGAACACCGGGGAGCTGTTTTTT. Amino acids: CASSNRTNTGELFF.

V is TRBV19 and J is TRBJ2-7; 7 bases align to TRBD1. The CDR3 covers 14 residues. Germline V gene data show CDR1 as LNHDA and CDR2 as SQIVND (reference sequence). V trimming: 4 bases; J trimming: 2 bases; junction bases outside the gene matches: 5. Here the CDR3 reads CASSRTGGAYEQYF. The CDR3, as DNA: TGTGCCAGTAGTAGGACAGGCGGTGCCTACGAGCAGTACTTC.